A single sample gave rise to the 6 T cell receptor beta chains below, sequenced in a study of cytomegalovirus exposure and HLA in healthy donors. Repertoires were generated with immunoSEQ multiplex PCR, while TCRdb's copy carries only in-frame clones and drops some. Here the sample spans over 150,000 clones, approximately 81% being singletons. The sequencing sample was made of PBMCs. Every receptor here comes from a man younger than 30 in good health and CMV-seropositive.

The V and J genes are TRBV19 and TRBJ2-7; TRBD2 aligns across 8 bases. Per germline, CDR1 LNHDA and CDR2 SQIVND (reference sequence). The CDR3 spans 13 residues. V lost 3 bases to trimming and J lost 6 bases; unmatched junction nucleotides: 4. CDR3 loop: CASSMEREGEQYF. CDR3 sequence (DNA): TGTGCCAGTAGTATGGAACGGGAGGGCGAGCAGTACTTC.

V is TRBV2 and J is TRBJ1-1, with D uncertain. Between the trimmed V and J ends, which lost 4 bases and 5 bases, there was a span of 17 bases. This CDR3 is 15 amino acids long. The germline gives CDR1 SNHLY, CDR2 FYNNEI. The DNA of the CDR3 is TGTGCCAGCAGTGCTAATGGGAATAGAGGGACTGAAGCTTTCTTT. Its protein product is CASSANGNRGTEAFF. Looking up the rest from reference TRBV2 and TRBJ1-1 gives the full variable domain: EPEVTQTPSHQVTQMGQEVILRCVPISNHLYFYWYRQILGQKVEFLVSFYNNEISEKSEIFDDQFSVERPDGSNFTLKIRSTKLEDSAMYFCASSANGNRGTEAFFGQGTRLTVV.

Concerning this clone: The same CDR3 is also encoded by other DNA sequences in this sample. The J gene is TRBJ1-1, the V gene TRBV5-1; possible D gene TRBD1, 6 bases. V was trimmed by 7 bases and J by 5 bases, leaving 15 bases between them. CDR3 size: 13 residues. Germline V lookup: CDR1 SGHRS, CDR2 YFSETQ. The CDR3 bases are TGCGCCAGCTCCGCGGGGGGCGGAACTGAAGCTTTCTTT. Translated: CASSAGGGTEAFF.

The chain is built from TRBV28 and TRBJ2-2; 10 nucleotides match TRBD1. CDR1 and CDR2 from the germline V gene are MDHEN and SYDVKM. This CDR3 is built from 18 residues. The junction had 10 bases not matched to a gene; V was cut back by 5 bases and J by 1 base. CDR3 protein: CASSRQGAIPLNTGELFF. CDR3 coding DNA: TGTGCCAGCAGTAGACAGGGGGCTATCCCATTGAACACCGGGGAGCTGTTTTTT.

The chain employs TRBV30 and TRBJ1-2; D might be TRBD1 (5 bases). The CDR3 spans 12 residues. Trimming stripped 2 bases from V and 6 bases from J, with 10 bases between. The germline V gene has CDR1 GTSNPN and CDR2 SVGIG (reference sequence). CDR3 sequence reads: CAWSWGENGYTF. The CDR3 bases are TGTGCCTGGAGTTGGGGGGAAAATGGCTACACCTTC.

This clone came up once. This chain connects TRBV20-1 to TRBJ2-5, with TRBD2 identical over 7 bases. This CDR3 is built from 11 residues. Germline V lookup: CDR1 DFQATT, CDR2 SNEGSKA (reference sequence). The ends lost 4 bases at V and 14 bases at J; junction bases unmatched: 10. The CDR3 DNA reads TGCAGTGCTACTAGCCGGGACTACAATTACTTC. The encoded protein is CSATSRDYNYF.